The clone carrying this T cell receptor beta chain was observed a few times. Antigen: not known. There are 16 residues in the CDR3. Germline-derived CDR1 and CDR2 are MGHDK and SYGVNS. The ends lost 5 bases at V and 2 bases at J; junction bases unmatched: 7. Quantitative 5'-RACE was performed with molecular barcodes, and it yielded the TCR beta libraries. Each CDR3 protein is one row after TCRdb ran MiXCR on the 5' RACE reads. The sample includes roughly 60,000 distinct CDR3 sequences, over 5% of them seen just once. This record comes from a study of CD8 T cells in ankylosing spondylitis. Study-level results: Reportedly, disease-linked clones are significantly enriched in ankylosing spondylitis patients' matched synovial fluid. Among TCR beta sequences, a motif of under ten highly homologous variants appeared characteristic of ankylosing spondylitis blood. Peripheral blood samples showed relatively rare disease-linked clones, and these clones were CD8+.

Sequenced material: synovial fluid, either unsorted or a sorted T cell fraction (not recorded which). This TCR came from a male donor with ankylosing spondylitis. The chain couples TRBV25-1 to TRBJ2-1, with 9 positions matching TRBD1. CDR3 DNA: TGTGCCAGCAGTCCCCCCGGGACAGGGACCTACAATGAGCAGTTCTTC. This codes for CASSPPGTGTYNEQFF.